This T cell receptor beta chain was retrieved from a study of regulatory T cells (dated by TCRdb to 2017 to 2018). Broadly, across the study: The study compared T-cell receptor beta repertoires of sorted regulatory, conventional CD4+ and CD8+ T cells between CD3G-deficient patients and healthy controls.

The CDR3 spans 12 residues, from the cysteine through the phenylalanine. The entry retains the CDR3 DNA only, 36 bases that are in frame from base 1. V drops 5 bases and J drops 12 bases, leaving 17 bases in between. CDR1 and CDR2 (SGHVS, FQNEAQ) derive from the germline V gene. The multiplex PCR used 52 forward TRBV primers and 13 reverse TRBJ primers, with assay-based and computational corrections for amplification bias. Rearranged TRB loci were amplified from genomic DNA by multiplex PCR within the immunoSEQ assay. An Illumina HiSeq platform was used to sequence the TRB amplicons. The paper's processing steps were these. Raw sequences were error-filtered and aligned to reference gene sequences by custom algorithms and were subsequently analyzed with the immunoSEQ online tools. The frequencies of productive and nonproductive TRB rearrangements were evaluated among unique sequences as well as among total sequences. Hydrophobicity and amino acid composition of residues 6 and 7 within the TRB CDR3 were used to estimate the potential for self-reactivity. Groups were compared by t tests, Mann-Whitney tests or two-way ANOVA performed in Prism software. TCRdb took this table from immuneACCESS and kept in-frame rearrangements with V and J called. Such tables lack part of the clones; where checked against another copy, unresolved V genes explain under half of the gap, and the rest is unexplained. V and J calls and clone size are as listed in that table; D and trimming were resolved from the DNA. This sample is represented by around 32,000 clones; less than 95% of them were singletons. The leading ten clones occupy 1.5% to 1.8% of the sample.

All CD3G-deficient patients had evidence of autoimmunity, which was more severe in two of the patients. Patients were tested at ages ranging from 2 to 39 years, and reduced naive and increased memory CD4+ and CD8+ T-cell proportions were found in the patients. CD4+ cells were FACS-sorted into CD25-high CD127-low regulatory T cells and CD25-low CD127-high conventional CD4+ T cells. About 6 individuals with CD3G deficiency were included in the patient group. An international network of physicians spanning the United States, Europe and Asia provided the patient samples and clinical data. Peripheral blood mononuclear cells were isolated by Ficoll density separation. The full study reports these points: Patient repertoires showed restricted unique TRB V-J pairs and skewed V and J gene usage, most marked in regulatory T cells. Hydrophobic residues at CDR3 positions 6 and 7 were enriched in conventional CD4+ T cells from CD3G-deficient patients, which suggests more self-reactive specificities.

Concerning this clone: What antigen it recognizes has not been identified. One base away there is no much larger clone; base qualities are not given.

This receptor was taken from a person aged 18 to 35 with CD3G deficiency. Material for sequencing was conventional CD4+ T cells sorted from blood. The rearranged chain carries TRBV7-8 and TRBJ2-7; a tentative D match to TRBD2 spans 6 bases. The CDR3 reads CASSPPGGMRYF. The DNA is TGTGCCAGCAGCCCTCCTGGGGGGATGCGGTACTTC.